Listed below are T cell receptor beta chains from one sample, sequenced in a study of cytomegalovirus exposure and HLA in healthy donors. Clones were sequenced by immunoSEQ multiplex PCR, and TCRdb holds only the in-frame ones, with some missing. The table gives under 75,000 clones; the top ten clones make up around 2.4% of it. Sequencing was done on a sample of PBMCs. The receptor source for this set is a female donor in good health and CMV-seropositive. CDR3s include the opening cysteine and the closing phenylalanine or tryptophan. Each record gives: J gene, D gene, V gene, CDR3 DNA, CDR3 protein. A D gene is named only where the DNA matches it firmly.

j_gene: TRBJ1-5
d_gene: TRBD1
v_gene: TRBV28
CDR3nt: TGTGCCAGCAGGACCGACAGGGGGCCCAATCAGCCCCAGCATTTT
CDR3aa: CASRTDRGPNQPQHF

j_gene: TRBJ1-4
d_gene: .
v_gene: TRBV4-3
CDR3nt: TGCGCCAGCAGCCAAGACGCTTGGAGCGAAAAACTGTTTTTT
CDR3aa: CASSQDAWSEKLFF

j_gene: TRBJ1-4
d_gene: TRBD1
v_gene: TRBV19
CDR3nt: TGTGCCAGCCATGACAGGGTTAATGAAAAACTGTTTTTT
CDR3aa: CASHDRVNEKLFF

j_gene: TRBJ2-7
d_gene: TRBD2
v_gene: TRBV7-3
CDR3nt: TGTGCCAGCAGCCCAGGACTAGGAGGGGAGCAGTACTTC
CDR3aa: CASSPGLGGEQYF

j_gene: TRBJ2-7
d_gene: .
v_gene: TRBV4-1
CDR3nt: TGCGCCAGCAGCCAGGGACTCCTCTACGAGCAGTACTTC
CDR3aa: CASSQGLLYEQYF

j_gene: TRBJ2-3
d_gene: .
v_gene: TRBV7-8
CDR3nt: TGTGCCAGCAGCTTCCCTGGGGGAGGAGGAGATACGCAGTATTTT
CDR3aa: CASSFPGGGGDTQYF

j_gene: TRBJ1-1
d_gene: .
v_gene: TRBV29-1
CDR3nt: TGCAGCGTTGGGCCGGGGGGCACTGAAGCTTTCTTT
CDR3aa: CSVGPGGTEAFF

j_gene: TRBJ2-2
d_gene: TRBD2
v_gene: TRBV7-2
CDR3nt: TGTGCCAGCAGCTTATCGGCGGGAGGGCCATTCACCGGGGAGCTGTTTTTT
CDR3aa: CASSLSAGGPFTGELFF

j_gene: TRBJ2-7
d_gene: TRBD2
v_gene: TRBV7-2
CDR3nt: TGTGCCAGCTCAACGGGGGGTTCATACGAGCAGTACTTC
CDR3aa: CASSTGGSYEQYF

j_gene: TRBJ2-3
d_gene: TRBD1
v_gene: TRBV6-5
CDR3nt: TGTGCCAGCAGACAGGGGAATATAGATACGCAGTATTTT
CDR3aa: CASRQGNIDTQYF